This entry describes one TCR beta chain. No antigen is known for it. PBMC libraries mostly used around 500 ng of input genomic DNA, with six replicates per sample. Here immunoSEQ multiplex PCR was the method, and the copy in TCRdb shows in-frame clones only, minus some. The sample shows over 80,000 clones, about 80% of them seen only once. The data belong to a study of neoadjuvant anti-PD-1 for oral cavity cancer. About the study: Patients without progression received a fourth nivolumab dose around day 43, then surgical resection on days 50-56. General study results and limits: TCR analyses covered only a few patients per response group.

Patients had newly diagnosed, untreated stage II-IVA oral cavity squamous cell carcinoma. Germline V gene data show CDR1 as LGHNA and CDR2 as YNFKEQ. This CDR3 has 12 residues. Trimming removed 4 bases from V and 6 bases from J, with 7 bases in between. The sequences come from PBMCs, collected before nivolumab (anti-PD-1) treatment. The clonotype originates from a person between 35 and 79 years old with oral cavity squamous cell carcinoma. The chain is built from TRBV4-2 and TRBJ2-1; D remains unclear. The DNA for the CDR3 is TGTGCCAGCAGCCCAGTTGGCAATGAGCAGTTCTTC. This sequence encodes CASSPVGNEQFF.